These T cell receptor beta chains were read from a single sample in a study of T cell responses to AZD1222 COVID-19 vaccine. The method was immunoSEQ multiplex PCR; TCRdb's version includes in-frame clones alone and lacks a portion of them. The table lists about 45,000 clones, roughly 89% of them singletons. The sample was peripheral blood, taken 28 days after the second AZD1222 dose. These receptors all stem from an adult who received the AZD1222 COVID-19 vaccine. The CDR3 runs from the conserved cysteine through the conserved F or W. A D gene is named only where the DNA matches it firmly. Part of the rows lack a size; the others show once, few, many or a class for expanded clones.

>TRBV30|-|TRBJ1-2|-
TGTGCCTGGATAAGCGGAAAGGCTAACTATGGCTACACCTTC
CAWISGKANYGYTF
>TRBV11-3|few|TRBJ2-1|TRBD2
TGTGCCAGCAGCTCTAGCGGGAGCAATGAGCAGTTCTTC
CASSSSGSNEQFF
>TRBV27|-|TRBJ1-5|-
TGTGCCAGCAGTTTTAGATCAGGGTTCCAGCCCCAGCATTTT
CASSFRSGFQPQHF
>TRBV6-4|-|TRBJ2-6|-
TGTGCCAGCACATTGGACAGTGGTGCTGGGGCCAACGTCCTGACTTTC
CASTLDSGAGANVLTF
>TRBV5-1|-|TRBJ1-1|-
TGCGCCAGCAGCCAGGGTTTGAGGGGCACTGAAGCTTTCTTT
CASSQGLRGTEAFF
>TRBV5-1|-|TRBJ2-2|-
TGCGCCAGCAGCATAAGTCCGAACACCGGGGAGCTGTTTTTT
CASSISPNTGELFF
>TRBV6-2/TRBV6-3|-|TRBJ1-2|-
TGTGCCAGCAGTAACGACAGATATGGCTACACCTTC
CASSNDRYGYTF
>TRBV2|-|TRBJ1-4|-
TGTGCCAGCAGCCGGGGCATCGCGTTGGAAAAACTGTTTTTT
CASSRGIALEKLFF
>TRBV7-8|-|TRBJ2-5|-
TGTGCCAGCAGCTTAAATGGCGGGGGCGGGGAGACCCAGTACTTC
CASSLNGGGGETQYF
>TRBV12-5|-|TRBJ2-7|-
TGTGCTAGTGGTTTGGACTCTTTGGGCGGAGAGCAGTACTTC
CASGLDSLGGEQYF
>TRBV4-1|-|TRBJ1-1|TRBD1
TGCGCCAGCAGGCCCCTTTTGACAGGGGGCTCTGAAGCTTTCTTT
CASRPLLTGGSEAFF
>TRBV5-4|-|TRBJ1-1|TRBD1
TGTGCCAGCAGCTTGGCGACAGGGGTGAACACTGAAGCTTTCTTT
CASSLATGVNTEAFF
>TRBV20-1|-|TRBJ2-7|-
TGCAGTGCTAGTCTCAGAGGGGCCTACGGGCAGTACTTC
CSASLRGAYGQYF
>TRBV7-9|-|TRBJ2-2|-
TGTGCCAGCAGCTTAGCGGTAGGGTGGAACACCGGGGAGCTGTTTTTT
CASSLAVGWNTGELFF
>TRBV27|-|TRBJ1-2|TRBD1
TGTGCCAGCAGCCTCGGACAGGGGAGGGCTAACTATGGCTACACCTTC
CASSLGQGRANYGYTF
>TRBV7-2|-|TRBJ2-1|TRBD2
TGTGCCAGCAGCTCAGCCCCTCCGGGAGGGTACAATGAGCAGTTCTTC
CASSSAPPGGYNEQFF
>TRBV5-4|few|TRBJ1-1|-
TGTGCCAGCAGTTTCCGGGGGTCTTCCTCGGCGGCTTTCTTT
CASSFRGSSSAAFF
>TRBV18|-|TRBJ1-2|TRBD1
TGTGCCAGTGGGGACAGGGGAAGCTATGGCTACACCTTC
CASGDRGSYGYTF
>TRBV4-1|-|TRBJ2-1|-
TGCGCCAGCAGCCACCGGACGGGCGGGATCTACAATGAGCAGTTCTTC
CASSHRTGGIYNEQFF
>TRBV5-1|-|TRBJ2-3|TRBD1
TGCGCCAGCAGCTTGACAGGGGCGGCAGATACGCAGTATTTT
CASSLTGAADTQYF
>TRBV29-1|-|TRBJ2-1|TRBD2
TGCAGCGTTAAGGGACTAGCGGAGACGAATGAGCAGTTCTTC
CSVKGLAETNEQFF
>TRBV10-3|once|TRBJ2-1|TRBD2
TGTGCCACCGAGCAACCTAGACTAGCGGGAGCGGATGAGCAGTTCTTC
CATEQPRLAGADEQFF
>TRBV4-1|-|TRBJ2-1|-
TGCGCCAGCAGCCAAGCTGGGGGAGAGGGTGAGCAGTTCTTC
CASSQAGGEGEQFF
>TRBV4-3|-|TRBJ2-4|-
TGCGCCAGCAGCCATATGGACGCCCCGGTAGTCACCAAAAACATTCAGTACTTC
CASSHMDAPVVTKNIQYF
>TRBV28|once|TRBJ2-3|-
TGTGCCAGCAGGTCAGGGGAGGATACGCAGTATTTT
CASRSGEDTQYF
>TRBV7-6|-|TRBJ2-3|TRBD2
TGTGCCAGCAGCTTGGGACTAGCTCCTGGGGATACGCAGTATTTT
CASSLGLAPGDTQYF
>TRBV7-2|-|TRBJ2-2|-
TGTGCCAGCAGCTTAGGATGGGGCGGGGAGCTGTTTTTT
CASSLGWGGELFF
>TRBV27|-|TRBJ1-4|-
TGTGCCAGCAGTTTTTATCCGAATGAAAAACTGTTTTTT
CASSFYPNEKLFF
>TRBV4-3|-|TRBJ2-7|TRBD1
TGCGCCAGCAGCCAAGACGCCGGCAGGGGGCTTTACGAGCAGTACTTC
CASSQDAGRGLYEQYF
>TRBV13|-|TRBJ2-5|-
TGTGCCAGCAGCTTAGGCCTAGCCCAAGAGACCCAGTACTTC
CASSLGLAQETQYF
>TRBV9|-|TRBJ2-1|-
TGTGCCAGCAGCCCAACCGCCCACAATGAGCAGTTCTTC
CASSPTAHNEQFF
>TRBV5-1|-|TRBJ1-4|-
TGCGCCAGCAGCCCCCAGGGGAGGGAAAAACTGTTTTTT
CASSPQGREKLFF
>TRBV28|-|TRBJ2-2|TRBD2
TGTGCCAGCAGTCCCGGACTAGCGGGATACACCGGGGAGCTGTTTTTT
CASSPGLAGYTGELFF
>TRBV6-2/TRBV6-3|-|TRBJ2-7|-
TGTGCCAGCAGTCGACCTTTCTACGAGCAGTACTTC
CASSRPFYEQYF
>TRBV18|-|TRBJ1-2|TRBD1
TGTGCCAGCTCGCCCGGACAGGGATACGGCTACACCTTC
CASSPGQGYGYTF
>TRBV5-1|few|TRBJ2-7|TRBD2
TGCGCCAGCAGCTTGACGGGAGGGCAAAACTACGAGCAGTACTTC
CASSLTGGQNYEQYF
>TRBV2|-|TRBJ1-6|-
TGTGCCAGCAGAGGGGGAGCCTATAATTCACCCCTCCACTTT
CASRGGAYNSPLHF
>TRBV19|-|TRBJ2-2|-
TGTGCCAGTAGTATATGGTCCGGGGAGCTGTTTTTT
CASSIWSGELFF